Reported below is one TCR beta chain. There is no known antigen for this receptor. Within one base of it there is no much larger clone, and no base qualities were kept. This entry belongs to a study of pediatric ulcerative colitis (dated by TCRdb to the late 2010s). Broadly, across the study: Pancolitis was present in six to eight ulcerative colitis patients and left-sided colitis in two, and histology consistent with ulcerative colitis was found in all of these patients. From 8 or 9 newly diagnosed, treatment-naive pediatric ulcerative colitis patients and a few non-IBD control children, paired blood and rectal samples were collected. The Pediatric Ulcerative Colitis Activity Index classified a couple of patients as having mild disease, four as having moderate disease and three as having acute severe colitis.

Before the diagnostic colonoscopy, none of the ulcerative colitis patients had been given any immunosuppressive medication. A blood sample was obtained concurrently with the colonoscopy. The Wizard kit (Promega) was used to extract genomic DNA from blood and intestinal samples. Rearranged CDR3 beta regions were amplified from genomic DNA with multiplex V and J primers using the immunoSEQ TRB Survey service. To keep sequencing depth equal across samples, survey-level depth of up to 500,000 reads per sample was applied. The libraries were purified, combined into pools and sequenced with Illumina technology. In the authors' own workflow: Productive clonality, sample overlap, pairwise scatters, CDR3 beta length, V/D/J gene usage and productiveness were assessed with immunoSEQ online tools. Calculated diversity was defined as the number of unique rearrangements divided by total templates, multiplied by 100, and Shannon and Simpson indices were computed as well. Principal component analysis was performed on Z-score normalized data with the R prcomp function and the ggbiplot package. Blood-rectal clonal overlap within each subject was quantified with Morisita's index. TCRdb carries this immuneACCESS record with in-frame sequences only. Its versions omit some clonotypes, under half of them owing to an unresolved V gene in the studies checked, with the rest unexplained. V and J calls and clone size are copied from that table; D and trimming were computed from the DNA. The sample yields roughly 64,000 clones; 80% to 90% were counted once. Approximately 3.7% of the sample goes to the ten largest clones.

Study-wide conclusions, independent of this receptor: Clonal overlap between a subject's own blood and rectum was significantly greater in ulcerative colitis patients than in controls, which suggests more T cell trafficking to inflamed tissue. The healthy control group was small, consisting of only four individuals. Because the repertoires came from total lymphocyte DNA, rare subsets such as regulatory T cells may have patterns that are not reflected. For technical reasons, substantially fewer templates were yielded by the blood samples of two patients, and these blood samples were excluded from blood-rectal overlap analysis. Two rectal CDR3 clonotypes were detected in all ulcerative colitis patients and were not detected in any of the controls. Rectal repertoire features separated controls, mild-moderate and acute severe colitis patients; acute severe colitis showed reduced rectal diversity due to clonal expansions.

V is cut by 0 bases and J by 7 bases, and the space between the germline ends is 7 bases. The CDR3 covers 13 residues, taking in both the cysteine and the phenylalanine. Kept here is only the CDR3 DNA, which spans 39 bases and is read in frame from base 1. CDR1 LNHNV and CDR2 YYDKDF were looked up in the germline V gene (reference sequence). The chain uses TRBV15 and TRBJ1-5; the D gene cannot be named for sure. The TCR originated in a boy aged 5-17 years with severe ulcerative colitis. Material: blood. The DNA reads TGTGCCACCAGCAGAGAGGCCGGCCAGCCCCAGCATTTT. Its protein reads: CATSREAGQPQHF.